The 4 T cell receptor beta chains listed next were all sequenced from one sample in a study of blood T cell repertoires in COVID-19. This table comes from immunoSEQ multiplex PCR, and its TCRdb copy is limited to in-frame clones, with some not included. The table records about 120,000 clones, approximately 78% of them present only once. Sequenced: peripheral blood. Receptors were obtained from a man in his 70s with acute or convalescent COVID-19.

J is TRBJ2-7 and V is TRBV3-1 (or the pseudogene TRBV3-2); no definite D call. Germline V gene sequence: CDR1 LGHDT, CDR2 YNNKEL (reference sequence). The ends were cut back, 3 bases at V and 0 bases at J, with 9 bases in the middle. The CDR3 is made up of 14 amino acids. CDR3 DNA sequence: TGTGCCAGCAGCCAGAGAACAGACTCCTACGAGCAGTACTTC. Translated: CASSQRTDSYEQYF.

The table lists this clone with a few counts. The rearrangement uses TRBV9 and TRBJ1-6; a weak D match, TRBD1 (6 bases). This CDR3 has 16 residues. Per the germline V gene, CDR1 is SGDLS and CDR2 is YYNGEE. V lost 5 bases and J lost 6, with 18 bases in between. The CDR3 sequence is CASSHGDTRSNSPLHF. The CDR3 DNA follows: TGTGCCAGCAGTCATGGGGACACGAGGAGTAATTCACCCCTCCACTTT.

The chain uses TRBV5-1 and TRBJ1-1, with D possibly TRBD1 on 6 matching bases. The germline V gene has CDR1 SGHRS and CDR2 YFSETQ. Trimming took off 5 bases at V and 0 bases at J, with 14 bases between the two ends. CDR3 length equals 15 residues. CDR3 amino acids: CASSLLGTLNTEAFF. The CDR3 DNA is TGCGCCAGCAGTTTGTTGGGGACACTGAACACTGAAGCTTTCTTT.

The chain links TRBV19 to TRBJ1-5, with D uncertain. Between the trimmed V and J ends, which lost 4 bases and 4 bases, there was a span of 8 bases. This CDR3 has 13 amino acids. Germline V gene lookup returns CDR1 LNHDA and CDR2 SQIVND (reference sequence). CDR3 protein: CASSRRGNQPQHF. The DNA of the CDR3 is TGTGCCAGTAGTAGGAGAGGGAATCAGCCCCAGCATTTT.